This TCR beta chain is drawn from a study of response to subunit inactivated influenza vaccine. Study-wide results and caveats: Authors suggested seasonal influenza vaccinations each recruit few new T cells.

Germline values: CDR1 SEHNR, CDR2 FQNEAQ (reference sequence). The V and J ends lost 4 bases and 3 bases respectively, with 7 bases between them. CDR3 length equals 13 residues. TCRdb reprocessed the RT-PCR reads via MiXCR and lists one record per CDR3 protein. This sample has about 500,000 distinct CDR3 sequences, with about 17% found just once. This clonotype has a handful of counts. Its antigen is unknown. This clonotype was sampled from a man between 50 and 70 years old who received an inactivated influenza vaccine. J is TRBJ2-1 and V is TRBV7-9; a weak D match, TRBD2 (5 bases). The specimen was CD4+ T cells sorted from PBMCs, collected 23 months after vaccination. This chain's CDR3 is CASSYRDYNEQFF. Here the CDR3 DNA reads TGTGCCAGCAGCTACCGGGACTACAATGAGCAGTTCTTC.